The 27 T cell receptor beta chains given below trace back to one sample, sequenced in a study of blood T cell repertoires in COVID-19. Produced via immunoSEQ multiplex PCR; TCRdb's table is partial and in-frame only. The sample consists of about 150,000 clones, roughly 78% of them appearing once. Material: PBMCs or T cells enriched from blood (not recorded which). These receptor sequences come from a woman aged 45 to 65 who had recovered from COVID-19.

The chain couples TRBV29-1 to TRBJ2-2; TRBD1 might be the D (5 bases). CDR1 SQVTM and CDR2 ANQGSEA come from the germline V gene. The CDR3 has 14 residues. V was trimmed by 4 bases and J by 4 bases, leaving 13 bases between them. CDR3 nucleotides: TGCAGCGTTGCCCCGGACACAGCCACCGGGGAGCTGTTTTTT. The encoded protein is CSVAPDTATGELFF.

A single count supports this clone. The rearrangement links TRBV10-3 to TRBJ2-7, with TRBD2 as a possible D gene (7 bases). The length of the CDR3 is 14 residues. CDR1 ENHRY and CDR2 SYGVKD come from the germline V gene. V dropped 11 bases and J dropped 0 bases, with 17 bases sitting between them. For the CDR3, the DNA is TGTGCCTCAAAGGGGGAGGGGAGCTCCTACGAGCAGTACTTC. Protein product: CASKGEGSSYEQYF.

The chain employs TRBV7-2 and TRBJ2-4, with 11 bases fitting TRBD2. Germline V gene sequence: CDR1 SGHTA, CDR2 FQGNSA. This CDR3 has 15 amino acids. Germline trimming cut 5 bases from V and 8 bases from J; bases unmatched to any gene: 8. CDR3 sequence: CASSVTTSGIYIQYF. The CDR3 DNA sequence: TGTGCCAGCAGCGTAACGACTAGCGGGATATACATTCAGTACTTC. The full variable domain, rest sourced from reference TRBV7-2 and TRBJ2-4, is GAGVSQSPSNKVTEKGKDVELRCDPISGHTALYWYRQSLGQGLEFLIYFQGNSAPDKSGLPSDRFSAERTGGSVSTLTIQRTQQEDSAVYLCASSVTTSGIYIQYFGAGTRLSVL.

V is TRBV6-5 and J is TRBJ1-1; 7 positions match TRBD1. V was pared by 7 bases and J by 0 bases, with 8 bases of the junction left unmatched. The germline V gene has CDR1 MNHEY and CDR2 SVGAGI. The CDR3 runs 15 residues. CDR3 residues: CASTNPTGMNTEAFF. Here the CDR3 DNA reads TGTGCCAGCACCAATCCGACAGGGATGAACACTGAAGCTTTCTTT.

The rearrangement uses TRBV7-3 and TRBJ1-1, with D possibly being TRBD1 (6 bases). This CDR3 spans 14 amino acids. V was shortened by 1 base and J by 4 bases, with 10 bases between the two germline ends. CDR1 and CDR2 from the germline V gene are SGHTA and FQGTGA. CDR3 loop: CASSLRTGTTEAFF. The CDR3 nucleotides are TGTGCCAGCAGCTTAAGAACAGGGACCACTGAAGCTTTCTTT. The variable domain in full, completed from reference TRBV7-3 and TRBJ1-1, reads GAGVSQTPSNKVTEKGKYVELRCDPISGHTALYWYRQSLGQGPEFLIYFQGTGAADDSGLPNDRFFAVRPEGSVSTLKIQRTERGDSAVYLCASSLRTGTTEAFFGQGTRLTVV.

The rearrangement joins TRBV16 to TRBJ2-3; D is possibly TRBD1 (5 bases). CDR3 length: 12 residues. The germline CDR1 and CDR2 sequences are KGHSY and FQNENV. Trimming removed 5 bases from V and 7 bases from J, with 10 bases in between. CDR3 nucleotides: TGTGCCAGCAGCGCCCAGGGATATACGCAGTATTTT. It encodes CASSAQGYTQYF.

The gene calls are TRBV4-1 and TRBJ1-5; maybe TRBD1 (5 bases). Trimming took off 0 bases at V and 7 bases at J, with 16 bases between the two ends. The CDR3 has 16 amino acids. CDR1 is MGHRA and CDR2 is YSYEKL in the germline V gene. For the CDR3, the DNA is TGCGCCAGCAGCCAAGATCAATCAGGGTCCGGGCAGCCCCAGCATTTT. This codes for CASSQDQSGSGQPQHF.

The CDR3, as DNA: TGTGCCAGCAGCCAAGATGTGGACATAACCTCTGGAAACACCATATATTTT. Protein sequence: CASSQDVDITSGNTIYF. This chain joins TRBV3-1 (or the pseudogene TRBV3-2) and TRBJ1-3; possibly TRBD1 for D (5 bases). This CDR3 has 17 residues. The germline gives CDR1 LGHDT, CDR2 YNNKEL (reference sequence). Trimming removed 0 bases from V and 0 bases from J, with 12 bases in between.

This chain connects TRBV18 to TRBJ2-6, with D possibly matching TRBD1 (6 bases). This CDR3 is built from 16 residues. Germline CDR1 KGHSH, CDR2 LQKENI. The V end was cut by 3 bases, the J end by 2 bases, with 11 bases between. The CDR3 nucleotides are TGTGCCAGCTCACCCCCCAACAGGGCTGGGGCCAACGTCCTGACTTTC. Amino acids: CASSPPNRAGANVLTF.

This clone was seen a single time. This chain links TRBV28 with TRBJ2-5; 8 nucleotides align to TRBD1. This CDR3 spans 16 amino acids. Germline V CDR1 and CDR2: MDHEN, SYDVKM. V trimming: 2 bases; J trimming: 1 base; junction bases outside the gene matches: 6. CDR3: CASSLISGTGQETQYF. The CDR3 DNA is TGTGCCAGCAGTTTAATTTCCGGGACAGGCCAAGAGACCCAGTACTTC. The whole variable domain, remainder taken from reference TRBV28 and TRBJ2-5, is DVKVTQSSRYLVKRTGEKVFLECVQDMDHENMFWYRQDPGLGLRLIYFSYDVKMKEKGDIPEGYSVSREKKERFSLILESASTNQTSMYLCASSLISGTGQETQYFGPGTRLLVL.

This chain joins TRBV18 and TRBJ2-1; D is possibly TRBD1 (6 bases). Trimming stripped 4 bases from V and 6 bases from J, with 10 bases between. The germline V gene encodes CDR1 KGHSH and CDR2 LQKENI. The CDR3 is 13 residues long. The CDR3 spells CASSRGHGNEQFF. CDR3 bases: TGTGCCAGCTCACGGGGACACGGCAATGAGCAGTTCTTC.

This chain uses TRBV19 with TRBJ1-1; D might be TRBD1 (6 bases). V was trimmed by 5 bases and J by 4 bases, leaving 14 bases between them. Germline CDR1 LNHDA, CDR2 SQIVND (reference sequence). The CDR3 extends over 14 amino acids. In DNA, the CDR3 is TGTGCCAGTAGTCATACAGGGCGGGTCACTGAAGCTTTCTTT. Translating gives CASSHTGRVTEAFF.

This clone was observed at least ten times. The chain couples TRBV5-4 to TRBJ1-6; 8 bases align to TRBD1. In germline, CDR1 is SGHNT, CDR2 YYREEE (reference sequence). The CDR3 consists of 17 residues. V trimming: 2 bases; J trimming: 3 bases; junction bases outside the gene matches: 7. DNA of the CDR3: TGTGCCAGCAGCTTCCCGACAGGGGCCCACTATAATTCACCCCTCCACTTT. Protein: CASSFPTGAHYNSPLHF.

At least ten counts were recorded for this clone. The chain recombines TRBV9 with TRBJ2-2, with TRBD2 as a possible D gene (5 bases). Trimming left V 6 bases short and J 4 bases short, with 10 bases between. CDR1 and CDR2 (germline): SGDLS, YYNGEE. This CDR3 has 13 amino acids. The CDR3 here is CASTLSGTGELFF. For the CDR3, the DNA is TGTGCCAGCACCCTAAGCGGCACCGGGGAGCTGTTTTTT. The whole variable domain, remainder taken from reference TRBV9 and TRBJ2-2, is DSGVTQTPKHLITATGQRVTLRCSPRSGDLSVYWYQQSLDQGLQFLIQYYNGEERAKGNILERFSAQQFPDLHSELNLSSLELGDSALYFCASTLSGTGELFFGEGSRLTVL.

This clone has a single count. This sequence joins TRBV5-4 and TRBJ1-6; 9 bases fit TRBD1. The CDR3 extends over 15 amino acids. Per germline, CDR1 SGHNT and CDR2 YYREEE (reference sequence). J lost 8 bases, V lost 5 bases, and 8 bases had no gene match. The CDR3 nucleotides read TGTGCCAGCAGGGGACAGGGAGCACAAGATTCACCCCTCCACTTT. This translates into CASRGQGAQDSPLHF.

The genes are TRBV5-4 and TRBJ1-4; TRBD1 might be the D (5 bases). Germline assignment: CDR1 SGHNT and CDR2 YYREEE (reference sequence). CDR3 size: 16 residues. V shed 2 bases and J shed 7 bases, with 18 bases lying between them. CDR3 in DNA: TGTGCCAGCAGCTTAACAATTGGCAGGGAATCTGAAAAACTGTTTTTT. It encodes CASSLTIGRESEKLFF.

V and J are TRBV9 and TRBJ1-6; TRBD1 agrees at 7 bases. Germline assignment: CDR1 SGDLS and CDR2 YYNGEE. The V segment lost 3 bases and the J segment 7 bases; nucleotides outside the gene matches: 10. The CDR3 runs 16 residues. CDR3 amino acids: CASSGQDRAPNSPLHF. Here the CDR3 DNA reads TGTGCCAGCAGCGGACAAGACAGGGCCCCCAATTCACCCCTCCACTTT.

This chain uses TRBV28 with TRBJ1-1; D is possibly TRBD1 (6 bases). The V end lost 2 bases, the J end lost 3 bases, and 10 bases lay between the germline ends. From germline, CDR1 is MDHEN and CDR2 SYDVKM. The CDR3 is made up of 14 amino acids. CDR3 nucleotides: TGTGCCAGCAGTTTAGGGGGCGCGGACACTGAAGCTTTCTTT. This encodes CASSLGGADTEAFF.

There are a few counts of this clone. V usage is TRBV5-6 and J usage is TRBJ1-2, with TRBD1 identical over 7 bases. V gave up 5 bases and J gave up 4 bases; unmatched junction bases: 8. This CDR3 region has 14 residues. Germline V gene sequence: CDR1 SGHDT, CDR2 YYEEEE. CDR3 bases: TGTGCCAGCAGAAAGACAGGGAGAGGCTATGGCTACACCTTC. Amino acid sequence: CASRKTGRGYGYTF. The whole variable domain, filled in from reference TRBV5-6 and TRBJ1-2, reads DAGVTQSPTHLIKTRGQQVTLRCSPKSGHDTVSWYQQALGQGPQFIFQYYEEEERQRGNFPDRFSGHQFPNYSSELNVNALLLGDSALYLCASRKTGRGYGYTFGSGTRLTVV.

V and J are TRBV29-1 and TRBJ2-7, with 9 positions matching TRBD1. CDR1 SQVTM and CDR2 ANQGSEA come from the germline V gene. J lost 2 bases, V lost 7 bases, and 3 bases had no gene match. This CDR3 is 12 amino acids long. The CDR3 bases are TGCAGCGCTGGACAGGGGACCTACGAGCAGTACTTC. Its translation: CSAGQGTYEQYF.

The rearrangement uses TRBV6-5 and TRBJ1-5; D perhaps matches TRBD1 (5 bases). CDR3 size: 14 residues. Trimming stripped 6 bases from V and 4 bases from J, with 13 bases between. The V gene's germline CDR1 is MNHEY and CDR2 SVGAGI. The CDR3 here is CASRGWGTNQPQHF. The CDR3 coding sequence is TGTGCCAGCAGAGGGTGGGGCACAAATCAGCCCCAGCATTTT.

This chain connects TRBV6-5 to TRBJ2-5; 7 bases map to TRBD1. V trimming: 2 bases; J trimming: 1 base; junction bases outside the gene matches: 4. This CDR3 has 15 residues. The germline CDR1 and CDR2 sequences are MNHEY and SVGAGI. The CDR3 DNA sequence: TGTGCCAGCAGTTACCTGGGACAGCCCCAAGAGACCCAGTACTTC. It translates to CASSYLGQPQETQYF.

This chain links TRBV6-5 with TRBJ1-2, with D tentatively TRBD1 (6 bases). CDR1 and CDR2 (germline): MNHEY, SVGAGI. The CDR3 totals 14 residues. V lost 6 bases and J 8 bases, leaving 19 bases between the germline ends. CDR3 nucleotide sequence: TGTGCCAGCAGGAATACAGGGAGTCGGGGAGGCTACACCTTC. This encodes CASRNTGSRGGYTF.

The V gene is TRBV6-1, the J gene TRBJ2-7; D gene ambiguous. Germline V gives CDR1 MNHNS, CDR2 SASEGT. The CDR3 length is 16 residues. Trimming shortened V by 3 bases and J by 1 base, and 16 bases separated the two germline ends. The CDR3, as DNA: TGTGCCAGCAGTGAGATCCCCATCGCGGTTTCCTACGAGCAGTACGTC. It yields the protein CASSEIPIAVSYEQYV.

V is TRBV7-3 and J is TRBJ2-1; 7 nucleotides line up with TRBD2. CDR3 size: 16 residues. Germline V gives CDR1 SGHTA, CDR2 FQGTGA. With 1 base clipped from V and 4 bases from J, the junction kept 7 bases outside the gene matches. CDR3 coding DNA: TGTGCCAGCAGCTTAAGTATCGGGGAGGGGTACAATGAGCAGTTCTTC. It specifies CASSLSIGEGYNEQFF. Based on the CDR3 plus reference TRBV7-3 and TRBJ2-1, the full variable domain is GAGVSQTPSNKVTEKGKYVELRCDPISGHTALYWYRQSLGQGPEFLIYFQGTGAADDSGLPNDRFFAVRPEGSVSTLKIQRTERGDSAVYLCASSLSIGEGYNEQFFGPGTRLTVL.

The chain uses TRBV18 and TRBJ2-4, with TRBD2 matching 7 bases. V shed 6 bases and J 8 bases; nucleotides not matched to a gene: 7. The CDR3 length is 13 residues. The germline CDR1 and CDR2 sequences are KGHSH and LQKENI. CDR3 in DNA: TGTGCCAGCTCCCCGGGGAGGGAAGACATTCAGTACTTC. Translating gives CASSPGREDIQYF.

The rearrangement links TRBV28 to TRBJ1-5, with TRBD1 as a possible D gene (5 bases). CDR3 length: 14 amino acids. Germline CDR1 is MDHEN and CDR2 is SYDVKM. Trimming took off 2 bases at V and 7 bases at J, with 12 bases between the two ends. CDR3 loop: CASSLGGGDQPQHF. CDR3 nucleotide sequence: TGTGCCAGCAGTTTAGGGGGAGGGGACCAGCCCCAGCATTTT.